The clone carrying this T cell receptor beta chain was counted a few times. A much larger clonotype is one base distant, so this may be a read error. The sample contains more than one DNA sequence encoding this CDR3. These data belong to a study of metastatic and nonmetastatic thyroid tumors. Background on the study: Both malignant and benign thyroid patients supplied peripheral blood and tumor or nodule tissue samples, across which the repertoires of these patients were then compared.

No patient had received any treatment before thyroid surgery. This CDR3 comprises 14 residues. Germline loops: CDR1 SQVTM, CDR2 ANQGSEA. V gave up 5 bases and J gave up 2 bases, with 14 bases separating them. MiXCR re-clonotyped the PCR reads for TCRdb. The sample lists roughly 15,000 clones, 26% occurring once. Sequencing was performed on tumor tissue. This TCR was sampled from a female donor with papillary thyroid cancer or a benign thyroid nodule (not recorded which). Some clones in this sample may be carry-over from other donors' samples. The chain recombines TRBV29-1 with TRBJ2-3; D uncertain. CDR3 sequence (DNA): TGCAGCGTTCGTTACGGTGCACCCACAGATACGCAGTATTTT. Residues: CSVRYGAPTDTQYF.